This T cell receptor (beta chain) was sequenced in a study of shared clonotypes between healthy human individuals. At the deep level, the assay was run. The data were produced by immunoSEQ multiplex PCR, yet TCRdb's version contains in-frame clones alone and is incomplete. The sample lists 2 million to 2.5 million clones, 85% to 95% occurring once. About this clone: Its antigen is not known.

This CDR3 is 15 amino acids long. The germline V gene encodes CDR1 ENHRY and CDR2 SYGVKD. J gave up 7 bases and V 2 bases, and 4 bases lay outside the gene matches. Notes on the study in general: The four-donor shared clonotypes exceeded non-shared clonotypes in generation probability, with non-shared ones scoring lower.

The gene calls are TRBV10-3 and TRBJ2-2; 10 bases line up with TRBD1. The origin of this receptor is a man aged 18 to 30 in good health. Some clones in this sample may be carry-over from other donors' samples. Sequenced: naive CD4+ T cells from PBMCs. Subset: CD45RA+ positively selected. The CDR3 DNA reads TGTGCCATCAGTGAGCGACAGGGGGCGAACGGGGAGCTGTTTTTT. It translates to CAISERQGANGELFF.